This T cell receptor beta chain was sequenced in a study of early T cells in non-severe SARS-CoV-2 infection. About the research overall: Bulk RNA from unsorted whole blood was sequenced; chains were unpaired.

Germline lookup yields CDR1 SGHTA and CDR2 FQGNSA. V was trimmed by 4 bases and J by 4 bases, leaving 13 bases between them. The CDR3 contains 14 residues. Tagging with unique molecular identifiers was applied to individual cDNA molecules. TCRdb fed the 5' RACE reads into MiXCR, producing one record per CDR3 protein. The sample lists about 48,000 distinct CDR3 sequences, about 7.8% occurring once. This clonotype originated in an adult who was a healthcare worker with PCR-confirmed SARS-CoV-2 infection or an uninfected control (not recorded which). Sequencing used whole blood. The V gene is TRBV7-2, the J gene TRBJ1-1; the D gene is possibly TRBD1 (6 bases). Written as DNA, the CDR3 is TGTGCCAGCAGCTCCAGGGGATTAGTCACTGAAGCTTTCTTT. The encoded protein is CASSSRGLVTEAFF.